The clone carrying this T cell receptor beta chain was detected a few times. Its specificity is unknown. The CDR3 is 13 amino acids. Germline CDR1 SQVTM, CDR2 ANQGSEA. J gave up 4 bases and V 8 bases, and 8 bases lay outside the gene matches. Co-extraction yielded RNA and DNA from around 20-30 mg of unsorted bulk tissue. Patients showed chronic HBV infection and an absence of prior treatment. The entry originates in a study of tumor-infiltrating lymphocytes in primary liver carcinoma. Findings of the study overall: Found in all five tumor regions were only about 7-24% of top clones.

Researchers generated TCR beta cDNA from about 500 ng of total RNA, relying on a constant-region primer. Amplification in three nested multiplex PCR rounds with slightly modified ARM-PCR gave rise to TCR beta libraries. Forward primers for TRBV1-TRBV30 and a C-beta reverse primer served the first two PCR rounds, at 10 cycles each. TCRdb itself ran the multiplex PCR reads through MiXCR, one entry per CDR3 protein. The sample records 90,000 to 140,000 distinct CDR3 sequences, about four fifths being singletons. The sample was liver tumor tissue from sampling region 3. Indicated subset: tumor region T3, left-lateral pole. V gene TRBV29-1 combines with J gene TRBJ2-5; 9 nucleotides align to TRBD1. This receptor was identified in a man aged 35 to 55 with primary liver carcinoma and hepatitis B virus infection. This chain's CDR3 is CSCIQGAGETQYF. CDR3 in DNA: TGCAGCTGCATACAGGGGGCGGGAGAGACCCAGTACTTC.